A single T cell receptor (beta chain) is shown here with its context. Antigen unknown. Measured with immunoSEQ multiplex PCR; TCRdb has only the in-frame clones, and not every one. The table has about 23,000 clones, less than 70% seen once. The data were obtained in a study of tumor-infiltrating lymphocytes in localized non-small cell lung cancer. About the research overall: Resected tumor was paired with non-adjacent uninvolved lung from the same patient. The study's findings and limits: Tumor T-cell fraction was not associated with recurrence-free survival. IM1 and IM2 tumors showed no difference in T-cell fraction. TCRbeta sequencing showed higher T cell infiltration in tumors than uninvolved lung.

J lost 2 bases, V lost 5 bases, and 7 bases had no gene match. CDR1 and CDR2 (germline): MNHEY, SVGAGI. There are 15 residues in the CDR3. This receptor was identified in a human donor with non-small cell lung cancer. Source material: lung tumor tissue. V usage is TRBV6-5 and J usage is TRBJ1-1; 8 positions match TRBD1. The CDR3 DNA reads TGTGCCAGCAGTAATCCGGGACAGGCCAACACTGAAGCTTTCTTT. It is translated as CASSNPGQANTEAFF.